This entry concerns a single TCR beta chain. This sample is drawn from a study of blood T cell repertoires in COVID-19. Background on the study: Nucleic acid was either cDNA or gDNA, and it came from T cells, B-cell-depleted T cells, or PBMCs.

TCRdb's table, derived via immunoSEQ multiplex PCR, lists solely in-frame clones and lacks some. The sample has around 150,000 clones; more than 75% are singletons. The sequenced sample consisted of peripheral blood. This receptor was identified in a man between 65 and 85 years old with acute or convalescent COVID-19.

CDR3 sequence reads: CATRPRGGDTGELFF. As DNA, the CDR3 is TGTGCCACCAGACCCCGAGGGGGGGACACCGGGGAGCTGTTTTTT. The gene calls are TRBV24-1 and TRBJ2-2, with D possibly TRBD2 on 7 matching bases. Looked up from germline, CDR1 is KGHDR and CDR2 is SFDVKD. The V end lost 7 bases, the J end lost 3 bases, and 14 bases lay between the germline ends. The CDR3 runs 15 residues.